These 31 T cell receptor beta chains share one sample of origin, sequenced in a study of blood T cell repertoires in COVID-19. Measured with immunoSEQ multiplex PCR; TCRdb has only the in-frame clones, and not every one. The sample shows under 200,000 clones, around 85% of them seen only once. What was sequenced was peripheral blood. Source of these receptors: a woman between 70 and 85 years old with acute or convalescent COVID-19.

The genes are TRBV18 and TRBJ2-7, with 9 nucleotides matching TRBD1. The CDR3 loop spans 16 amino acids. V was clipped by 3 bases and J by 3 bases; unmatched bases: 9. Germline V lookup: CDR1 KGHSH, CDR2 LQKENI. Here the CDR3 reads CASSPRSGTGRYEQYF. Here the CDR3 DNA reads TGTGCCAGCTCACCGCGCTCCGGGACAGGGCGCTACGAGCAGTACTTC.

CDR3 loop: CASGTGGRDEQFF. The CDR3 DNA reads TGCGCCAGCGGGACAGGGGGAAGAGATGAGCAGTTCTTC. This rearrangement joins TRBV10-1 to TRBJ2-1; 11 bases agree with TRBD1. Germline CDR1 reads WNHNN; CDR2 reads SYGVQD (reference sequence). J was trimmed by 8 bases and V by 8 bases; bases with no gene match: 5. This CDR3 contains 13 residues.

This clone was seen more than once but under ten times. This CDR3 reads CAIGRLAGGNEQFF. CDR3 coding DNA: TGTGCCATCGGAAGACTAGCGGGAGGCAATGAGCAGTTCTTC. The rearrangement joins TRBV10-3 to TRBJ2-1, with 13 nucleotides matching TRBD2. The CDR3 contains 14 residues. V lost 8 bases, J lost 6 bases, and 4 bases stayed unmatched. Germline-derived CDR1 and CDR2 are ENHRY and SYGVKD.

The chain carries TRBV2 and TRBJ2-3, with a tentative D call TRBD2 (6 bases). Trimming pared 6 bases from V and 2 bases from J, leaving 9 bases between. This CDR3 region has 13 residues. Per the germline V gene, CDR1 is SNHLY and CDR2 is FYNNEI. In DNA form, the CDR3 reads TGTGCCAGCAGGGAGGGGATCACAGATACGCAGTATTTT. Amino acid sequence: CASREGITDTQYF.

The V gene is TRBV13, the J gene TRBJ2-3; D call uncertain. The CDR3 has 15 amino acids. CDR1 is PRHDT and CDR2 is FYEKMQ in the germline V gene (reference sequence). The ends were cut back, 0 bases at V and 2 bases at J, with 9 bases in the middle. In DNA form, the CDR3 reads TGTGCCAGCAGCTTAGGGCAGGCCCCCACAGATACGCAGTATTTT. It codes for CASSLGQAPTDTQYF.

The CDR3 reads CASSVPGQDANGYTF. Here the CDR3 DNA reads TGTGCCAGCAGCGTCCCGGGACAGGATGCGAATGGCTACACCTTC. The V and J genes are TRBV5-6 and TRBJ1-2, with 8 bases lining up with TRBD1. V lost 4 bases to trimming and J lost 6 bases; unmatched junction nucleotides: 11. The CDR3 extends over 15 amino acids. The V gene's germline CDR1 is SGHDT and CDR2 YYEEEE.

The chain is built from TRBV2 and TRBJ1-4; 7 bases are shared with TRBD1. Trimming at V came to 4 bases and at J to 5 bases, leaving 4 bases not matched to a gene. Looked up from germline, CDR1 is SNHLY and CDR2 is FYNNEI. The CDR3 has 14 residues. The DNA for the CDR3 is TGTGCCAGCAGTGGGCAGGGGGGAAATGAAAAACTGTTTTTT. Its protein is CASSGQGGNEKLFF.

Notes on this clone: One end of the junction does not line up with germline, which may come from a read error. The gene calls are TRBV4-3 and TRBJ2-1; the match to TRBD2 covers 8 bases. In germline, CDR1 is LGHNA, CDR2 YSLEER. The CDR3 loop spans 16 amino acids. CDR3 sequence (DNA): TGCGCCAGCAGCCAAGGGTTGACGGGACTAGTTTTTTTTAGGGTCTTC. Translating it yields CASSQGLTGLVFFRVF.

The V and J genes are TRBV18 and TRBJ2-5, with D hard to call. V dropped 4 bases and J dropped 5 bases, with 11 bases sitting between them. Germline CDR1 is KGHSH and CDR2 is LQKENI. The CDR3 length is 13 residues. The CDR3 protein is CASSLKTEETQYF. DNA for the CDR3: TGTGCCAGCTCACTAAAGACGGAGGAGACCCAGTACTTC.

V gene TRBV7-9 combines with J gene TRBJ1-4; D possibly corresponds to TRBD1 (5 bases). Germline V gene sequence: CDR1 SEHNR, CDR2 FQNEAQ (reference sequence). The CDR3 extends over 15 amino acids. Trimming cost V 4 bases and J 7 bases, with 16 bases left between them. CDR3 region: CASSWLGQRAEKLFF. Here the CDR3 DNA reads TGTGCCAGCAGCTGGCTGGGGCAGCGGGCTGAAAAACTGTTTTTT.

The CDR3 sequence: CASSSYFAGGSYNEQFF. CDR3 nucleotide sequence: TGTGCCAGCAGCTCTTACTTTGCAGGGGGCTCCTACAATGAGCAGTTCTTC. The chain has TRBV11-2 and TRBJ2-1; TRBD1 matches 7 bases. Trimming cost V 4 bases and J 0 bases; bases outside gene matches: 9. The germline V gene encodes CDR1 SGHAT and CDR2 FQNNGV. The CDR3 is 17 amino acids.

The V and J genes are TRBV7-9 and TRBJ2-7; TRBD2 matches at 9 bases. CDR3 length: 12 residues. Germline values: CDR1 SEHNR, CDR2 FQNEAQ (reference sequence). Trimming took 5 bases from V and 6 from J; bases not matched to a gene: 2. DNA of the CDR3: TGTGCCAGCAGCCCAGCGGGGGGCGAGCAGTACTTC. Protein product: CASSPAGGEQYF.

The chain is built from TRBV5-5 and TRBJ1-5; 11 bases are a match to TRBD1. The germline gives CDR1 SGHKS, CDR2 YYEKEE (reference sequence). The V gene end was trimmed by 4 bases and the J gene end by 5 bases; junction bases not matched to a gene: 2. This CDR3 spans 14 amino acids. CDR3: CASSRTGGDQPQHF. CDR3 sequence (DNA): TGTGCCAGCAGCCGGACAGGGGGCGATCAGCCCCAGCATTTT.

This chain links TRBV19 with TRBJ2-2; TRBD2 agrees at 10 bases. Trimming at V came to 3 bases and at J to 5 bases, leaving 6 bases not matched to a gene. The CDR3 is made up of 16 amino acids. Per germline, CDR1 LNHDA and CDR2 SQIVND (reference sequence). This CDR3 reads CASSIGLAGVTGELFF. Here the CDR3 DNA reads TGTGCCAGTAGTATCGGGCTAGCGGGAGTAACCGGGGAGCTGTTTTTT.

The chain couples TRBV10-1 to TRBJ2-3; 9 nucleotides align to TRBD2. Germline loops: CDR1 WNHNN, CDR2 SYGVQD (reference sequence). V was pared by 9 bases and J by 6 bases, with 7 bases of the junction left unmatched. The CDR3 is 13 amino acids. CDR3 in amino acids: CASRSGGSDTQYF. The CDR3 coding sequence is TGCGCCAGTCGGAGCGGGGGGTCGGATACGCAGTATTTT.

The chain uses TRBV25-1 and TRBJ2-7; 9 nucleotides align to TRBD1. The CDR3 has 16 amino acids. From germline, CDR1 is MGHDK and CDR2 SYGVNS. J lost 6 bases, V lost 8 bases, and 17 bases had no gene match. The CDR3 loop reads CASLEQGGQGISEQYF. The DNA of the CDR3 is TGTGCCAGCCTTGAACAAGGGGGACAGGGAATAAGCGAGCAGTACTTC.

The V gene is TRBV4-2, the J gene TRBJ1-3; TRBD1 agrees at 8 bases. There are 15 residues in the CDR3. Trimming removed 5 bases from V and 0 bases from J; junction bases left unmatched: 3. The germline V gene has CDR1 LGHNA and CDR2 YNFKEQ. The CDR3 nucleotides are TGTGCCAGCAGCTTAACAGGGGGCTCTGGAAACACCATATATTTT. Protein product: CASSLTGGSGNTIYF.

This chain links TRBV27 with TRBJ2-3; D might be TRBD2 (5 bases). The V and J ends lost 2 bases and 0 bases respectively, with 12 bases between them. CDR3 length: 16 residues. Germline V gene sequence: CDR1 MNHEY, CDR2 SMNVEV (reference sequence). CDR3 in amino acids: CASSLRGIRSTDTQYF. The CDR3 region has the DNA TGTGCCAGCAGTTTACGGGGAATACGGAGCACAGATACGCAGTATTTT.

This sequence joins TRBV5-1 and TRBJ2-2, with 9 bases matching TRBD2. This CDR3 has 16 amino acids. The germline CDR1 and CDR2 sequences are SGHRS and YFSETQ. The J segment lost 5 bases and the V segment lost 4 bases, leaving 9 bases of the junction unmatched. Written as DNA, the CDR3 is TGCGCCAGCAGCCCCAATACGCGGGGGGGAACCGGGGAGCTGTTTTTT. This translates into CASSPNTRGGTGELFF. The full variable domain, its missing parts supplied by reference TRBV5-1 and TRBJ2-2, is KAGVTQTPRYLIKTRGQQVTLSCSPISGHRSVSWYQQTPGQGLQFLFEYFSETQRNKGNFPGRFSGRQFSNSRSEMNVSTLELGDSALYLCASSPNTRGGTGELFFGEGSRLTVL.

This chain uses TRBV19 with TRBJ2-3; 7 nucleotides align to TRBD2. V shed 2 bases, J shed 0 bases, and the junction held 2 bases outside the gene matches. The CDR3 totals 15 residues. From germline, CDR1 is LNHDA and CDR2 SQIVND (reference sequence). In DNA form, the CDR3 reads TGTGCCAGTAGTATACGGGGGGTCAGCACAGATACGCAGTATTTT. Protein product: CASSIRGVSTDTQYF. The whole variable domain, filled in from reference TRBV19 and TRBJ2-3, reads DGGITQSPKYLFRKEGQNVTLSCEQNLNHDAMYWYRQDPGQGLRLIYYSQIVNDFQKGDIAEGYSVSREKKESFPLTVTSAQKNPTAFYLCASSIRGVSTDTQYFGPGTRLTVL.

This rearrangement joins TRBV29-1 to TRBJ1-5, with D possibly TRBD1 on 6 matching bases. The length of the CDR3 is 13 residues. V shed 6 bases and J shed 5 bases, with 14 bases lying between them. Germline CDR1 reads SQVTM; CDR2 reads ANQGSEA. The CDR3 DNA reads as TGCAGCGTGCAGTCCCGGACAGATCAGCCCCAGCATTTT. The encoded protein is CSVQSRTDQPQHF.

V and J are TRBV10-3 and TRBJ2-2, with 9 positions matching TRBD1. V shed 4 bases, J shed 5 bases, and the junction held 2 bases outside the gene matches. The CDR3 runs to 14 residues. Germline V gives CDR1 ENHRY, CDR2 SYGVKD. CDR3 nucleotide sequence: TGTGCCATCAGTGGGACAGGGGAAACCGGGGAGCTGTTTTTT. Residues: CAISGTGETGELFF.

Only a few counts were recorded for this clone. The J gene is TRBJ1-6, the V gene TRBV28; unclear D gene. CDR1 is MDHEN, CDR2 SYDVKM, per germline. The CDR3 runs to 14 residues. The germline V and J ends were trimmed by 4 bases and 5 bases, with 9 bases remaining between them. The CDR3 here is CASSSTGNNSPLHF. CDR3 nucleotide sequence: TGTGCCAGCAGTTCTACGGGGAATAATTCACCCCTCCACTTT.

The count of this clone is one. The chain couples TRBV6-5 to TRBJ1-1; no clear D gene. Germline V gives CDR1 MNHEY, CDR2 SVGAGI. This CDR3 is built from 11 residues. Trimming left V 6 bases short and J 7 bases short, with 9 bases between. The CDR3 here is CASSSSNEAFF. CDR3 bases: TGTGCCAGCAGCTCGTCTAATGAAGCTTTCTTT.

The genes are TRBV3-1 (or the pseudogene TRBV3-2) and TRBJ1-1; weak D call: TRBD1 (6 bases). This CDR3 region has 20 residues. In germline, CDR1 is LGHDT, CDR2 YNNKEL (reference sequence). The V and J ends lost 4 bases and 3 bases respectively, with 30 bases between them. This chain's CDR3 is CASSPIRGGLSQTRDTEAFF. CDR3 coding DNA: TGTGCCAGCAGCCCCATAAGGGGGGGCCTGTCGCAGACACGAGACACTGAAGCTTTCTTT.

The rearrangement joins TRBV14 to TRBJ2-3, with a tentative D call TRBD2 (6 bases). The V end lost 2 bases, the J end lost 2 bases, and 8 bases lay between the germline ends. Germline CDR1 and CDR2: SGHDN and FVKESK. The CDR3 covers 14 residues. DNA of the CDR3: TGTGCCAGCAGCCAATGGACTATCACAGATACGCAGTATTTT. The encoded protein is CASSQWTITDTQYF.

In this sample, this clone turned up a few times. The chain links TRBV7-9 to TRBJ1-2, with D hard to call. The CDR3 runs 13 residues. Trimming removed 5 bases at V and 4 bases at J, with 11 bases between. Germline lookup yields CDR1 SEHNR and CDR2 FQNEAQ (reference sequence). CDR3 in amino acids: CASSHPGPYGYTF. The DNA for the CDR3 is TGTGCCAGCAGCCACCCAGGCCCCTATGGCTACACCTTC.

This rearrangement joins TRBV9 to TRBJ2-7, with 7 bases lining up with TRBD2. The ends lost 1 base at V and 6 bases at J; junction bases unmatched: 10. Germline CDR1 reads SGDLS; CDR2 reads YYNGEE. The CDR3 runs to 15 residues. Here the CDR3 reads CASSVTAGHLGEQYF. The CDR3 DNA reads as TGTGCCAGCAGCGTAACAGCGGGGCACTTGGGCGAGCAGTACTTC.

CDR3 sequence reads: CASSPGGLVETQYF. CDR3 sequence (DNA): TGTGCCAGCAGTCCGGGGGGACTAGTGGAGACCCAGTACTTC. The chain has TRBV28 and TRBJ2-5; 8 bases align to TRBD2. CDR1 is MDHEN and CDR2 is SYDVKM in the germline V gene. V lost 5 bases to trimming and J lost 5 bases; unmatched junction nucleotides: 7. The CDR3 has 14 amino acids.

The CDR3 spells CATSRENLLGASGYEQYF. DNA for the CDR3: TGTGCCACCAGCAGAGAAAATCTTCTGGGGGCGTCGGGCTACGAGCAGTACTTC. The rearrangement links TRBV15 to TRBJ2-7; maybe TRBD1 (6 bases). The CDR3 consists of 18 residues. V gave up 0 bases and J gave up 3 bases, with 21 bases separating them. Per the germline V gene, CDR1 is LNHNV and CDR2 is YYDKDF (reference sequence).

V and J are TRBV7-6 and TRBJ2-7; D is perhaps TRBD2 (6 bases). The CDR3 runs 15 residues. Germline loops: CDR1 SGHVS, CDR2 FNYEAQ. Between the trimmed V and J ends, which lost 1 base and 6 bases, there was a span of 16 bases. CDR3 in DNA: TGTGCCAGCAGCTTAGGGGCGGGGCGAGGATTCGAGCAGTACTTC. Protein: CASSLGAGRGFEQYF.